This TCR beta chain is from a study of blood T cell repertoires in COVID-19. Measured with immunoSEQ multiplex PCR; TCRdb has only the in-frame clones, and not every one. The data contain some 96,000 clones, roughly nine tenths of them singletons. The germline V and J ends were trimmed by 0 bases and 1 base, with 9 bases remaining between them. CDR1 KGHSH and CDR2 LQKENI come from the germline V gene. This CDR3 is built from 15 residues. This chain joins TRBV18 and TRBJ2-5; a possible D gene is TRBD1 (5 bases). The sequence came from a man aged 45 to 65 with active COVID-19. The source material was peripheral blood. CDR3 DNA sequence: TGTGCCAGCTCACCACCGGCGACAGCCCAAGAGACCCAGTACTTC. Amino acids: CASSPPATAQETQYF.